Below, 28 T cell receptor beta chains from the same sample are listed, as sequenced in a study of shared clonotypes between healthy human individuals. The repertoire was sequenced with immunoSEQ multiplex PCR; TCRdb's copy has only in-frame clones and lacks some. The sample holds around 1.1 million clones, roughly 74% seen once. Material: memory CD4+ T cells from PBMCs. Noted subset: CD45RA-negative fraction. Receptor source: a young man in good health. Some clones in this sample may be carry-over from other donors' samples.

The J gene is TRBJ1-3, the V gene TRBV14; D perhaps matches TRBD1 (6 bases). Germline V lookup: CDR1 SGHDN, CDR2 FVKESK. V lost 4 bases, J lost 0 bases, and 16 bases lay in between. The CDR3 is 17 amino acids. The DNA of the CDR3 is TGTGCCAGCAGCCTCCAAACGGGGGCGATCTCTGGAAACACCATATATTTT. Translation: CASSLQTGAISGNTIYF.

The rearrangement joins TRBV7-9 to TRBJ2-3; 7 positions match TRBD1. V trimming: 4 bases; J trimming: 0 bases; junction bases outside the gene matches: 7. Germline CDR1 SEHNR, CDR2 FQNEAQ (reference sequence). This CDR3 is 16 amino acids long. This CDR3 reads CASSSRRDSSTDTQYF. DNA for the CDR3: TGTGCCAGCAGCTCCCGAAGGGACAGCAGCACAGATACGCAGTATTTT.

The chain carries TRBV28 and TRBJ1-2, with 10 bases lining up with TRBD1. The CDR3 is 18 residues long. Germline values: CDR1 MDHEN, CDR2 SYDVKM. J gave up 4 bases and V 6 bases, and 17 bases lay outside the gene matches. The CDR3 DNA sequence: TGTGCCAGCAGCCGGCGAGGGACAGGGGCCAGGTCCCTCTATGGCTACACCTTC. Its protein is CASSRRGTGARSLYGYTF.

Turning to this clone: This may be a read error, as it is one base from a much larger clone. The gene calls are TRBV7-9 and TRBJ1-2; D unclear. Germline values: CDR1 SEHNR, CDR2 FQNEAQ (reference sequence). The CDR3 runs 13 residues. The V end lost 1 base, the J end lost 3 bases, and 6 bases lay between the germline ends. This chain's CDR3 is CASSLGVDYGYTF. The DNA of the CDR3 is TGTGCCAGCAGCTTAGGGGTAGACTATGGCTACACCTTC.

The chain joins TRBV9 to TRBJ2-1, with 7 bases lining up with TRBD2. The CDR3 loop spans 15 amino acids. In germline, CDR1 is SGDLS, CDR2 YYNGEE. The V and J ends lost 3 bases and 0 bases, in that order; junction bases with no gene match: 3. As DNA, the CDR3 is TGTGCCAGCAGCGCAGCGGGAAGCTCCTACAATGAGCAGTTCTTC. Amino acid sequence: CASSAAGSSYNEQFF.

The chain carries TRBV6-1 and TRBJ2-7, with a tentative D call TRBD2 (6 bases). Trimming stripped 6 bases from V and 0 bases from J, with 12 bases between. CDR3 size: 14 residues. Germline CDR1 MNHNS, CDR2 SASEGT. In nucleotides, the CDR3 is TGTGCCAGCAGGGGACTGCTGAGCTCCTACGAGCAGTACTTC. Amino acid sequence: CASRGLLSSYEQYF.

The J gene is TRBJ2-1, the V gene TRBV5-6, with D possibly being TRBD1 or TRBD2 (5 bases each). The V gene's germline CDR1 is SGHDT and CDR2 YYEEEE. The ends were cut back, 4 bases at V and 12 bases at J, with 23 bases in the middle. The CDR3 runs to 15 residues. The CDR3 here is CASSPGPGRAVGQFF. The DNA for the CDR3 is TGTGCCAGCAGCCCGGGACCGGGCCGGGCGGTAGGGCAGTTCTTC.

This clone has a single count. CDR3: CALGTGGSTDTQYF. The CDR3 coding sequence is TGTGCCTTAGGGACCGGCGGGAGCACAGATACGCAGTATTTT. The V gene is TRBV28, the J gene TRBJ2-3; D may be TRBD1 or TRBD2 (5 bases each). There are 14 residues in the CDR3. The germline gives CDR1 MDHEN, CDR2 SYDVKM. The V end lost 11 bases, the J end lost 0 bases, and 15 bases lay between the germline ends.

The table lists this clone with a few counts. The gene calls are TRBV5-6 and TRBJ1-1; a possible D gene is TRBD1 (6 bases). Per the germline V gene, CDR1 is SGHDT and CDR2 is YYEEEE. Trimming removed 4 bases from V and 0 bases from J, with 13 bases in between. The CDR3 loop spans 15 amino acids. The CDR3 reads CASSTGQTMNTEAFF. The CDR3 region has the DNA TGTGCCAGCAGCACCGGACAGACAATGAACACTGAAGCTTTCTTT.

With respect to this clone: The same CDR3 arises from other DNA sequences in this sample as well. The chain employs TRBV5-1 and TRBJ2-1; 7 nucleotides align to TRBD2. After removal of 4 bases from V and 1 base from J, the junction contained 5 bases not matched to a gene. In germline, CDR1 is SGHRS, CDR2 YFSETQ. There are 15 residues in the CDR3. The CDR3 region has the DNA TGCGCCAGCAGCCTCGGGACTACGTCCTACAATGAGCAGTTCTTC. It specifies CASSLGTTSYNEQFF. The complete variable domain, with remaining parts taken from reference TRBV5-1 and TRBJ2-1, reads KAGVTQTPRYLIKTRGQQVTLSCSPISGHRSVSWYQQTPGQGLQFLFEYFSETQRNKGNFPGRFSGRQFSNSRSEMNVSTLELGDSALYLCASSLGTTSYNEQFFGPGTRLTVL.

This chain links TRBV10-3 with TRBJ1-4; D gene ambiguous. CDR1 and CDR2 from the germline V gene are ENHRY and SYGVKD. The CDR3 has 16 amino acids. V was clipped by 0 bases and J by 8 bases, with 16 bases between them. The CDR3 nucleotides read TGTGCCATCAGTGAGTCGATCGATGGGGTATCCGAAAAACTGTTTTTT. Its protein product is CAISESIDGVSEKLFF.

The rearrangement links TRBV5-1 to TRBJ1-5; tentative D call: TRBD1 (5 bases). The germline V gene has CDR1 SGHRS and CDR2 YFSETQ. The V end lost 4 bases, the J end lost 0 bases, and 8 bases lay between the germline ends. CDR3 length equals 14 residues. CDR3 nucleotide sequence: TGCGCCAGCAGCCGGGGGGGTAGCAATCAGCCCCAGCATTTT. Protein sequence: CASSRGGSNQPQHF.

Here the CDR3 DNA reads TGTGCCAGCAGTTACTCGAGTCCCTGGGCAGAGACCCAGTACTTC. Translated, it gives CASSYSSPWAETQYF. The chain combines TRBV6-5 with TRBJ2-5; D is undetermined. Germline V CDR1 and CDR2: MNHEY, SVGAGI. Trimming cost V 0 bases and J 4 bases, with 12 bases left between them. This CDR3 comprises 15 residues.

This clone has a single count. The V gene is TRBV5-6, the J gene TRBJ2-7, with TRBD1 as a possible D gene (6 bases). Germline CDR1 SGHDT, CDR2 YYEEEE. Deletions cut 1 base from V and 2 bases from J, with 13 bases between. The CDR3 length is 15 residues. DNA for the CDR3: TGTGCCAGCAGCTTGTTGGGCAGGGGCGCCTACGAGCAGTACTTC. Encoded protein: CASSLLGRGAYEQYF. The whole variable domain, remainder taken from reference TRBV5-6 and TRBJ2-7, is DAGVTQSPTHLIKTRGQQVTLRCSPKSGHDTVSWYQQALGQGPQFIFQYYEEEERQRGNFPDRFSGHQFPNYSSELNVNALLLGDSALYLCASSLLGRGAYEQYFGPGTRLTVT.

This sequence joins TRBV10-3 and TRBJ2-7, with 7 bases fitting TRBD1. In germline, CDR1 is ENHRY, CDR2 SYGVKD. The CDR3 is 15 amino acids. Trimming cost V 4 bases and J 0 bases; bases outside gene matches: 6. CDR3 amino acids: CAISGQGAASYEQYF. CDR3 in DNA: TGTGCCATCAGTGGACAGGGAGCGGCCTCCTACGAGCAGTACTTC.

There are a few counts of this clone. The sample holds other DNA sequences that translate to the same CDR3. This chain connects TRBV2 to TRBJ1-1; a weak D match, TRBD1 (5 bases). Germline CDR1 and CDR2: SNHLY and FYNNEI. The CDR3 runs 12 residues. V was shortened by 4 bases and J by 6 bases, with 9 bases between the two germline ends. The CDR3 here is CASSGQGPEAFF. The DNA for the CDR3 is TGTGCCAGCAGTGGTCAGGGACCTGAAGCTTTCTTT.

This clone was detected once. The chain recombines TRBV7-9 with TRBJ2-1, with 11 bases fitting TRBD2. This CDR3 spans 15 amino acids. Germline values: CDR1 SEHNR, CDR2 FQNEAQ (reference sequence). With 6 bases clipped from V and 8 bases from J, the junction kept 9 bases outside the gene matches. CDR3 sequence (DNA): TGTGCCAGCAGACGCACTAGCGGGAGTAAGGATGAGCAGTTCTTC. Encoded protein: CASRRTSGSKDEQFF.

This rearrangement joins TRBV5-1 to TRBJ2-1; a weak D match, TRBD2 (5 bases). Trimming took 4 bases from V and 10 from J, leaving 12 bases between them. CDR3 length: 12 amino acids. Germline CDR1 is SGHRS and CDR2 is YFSETQ. CDR3 sequence: CASSKVEREQFF. DNA of the CDR3: TGCGCCAGCAGCAAGGTAGAGCGGGAGCAGTTCTTC.

The rearrangement joins TRBV6-6 to TRBJ1-2; D perhaps matches TRBD1 (6 bases). This CDR3 has 14 residues. V lost 5 bases to trimming and J lost 3 bases, with 13 bases between them. CDR1 and CDR2 from the germline V gene are MNHNY and SVGAGI (reference sequence). CDR3 in amino acids: CASSHRDTYYGYTF. The CDR3 DNA reads TGTGCCAGCAGTCACCGGGACACTTACTATGGCTACACCTTC.

The chain has TRBV19 and TRBJ1-5, with D tentatively TRBD1 (5 bases). V lost 9 bases and J 5 bases, leaving 20 bases between the germline ends. Germline CDR1 reads LNHDA; CDR2 reads SQIVND (reference sequence). The CDR3 is made up of 15 amino acids. The CDR3 DNA is TGTGCCAGCGACAAGCGGGCAGGGCTGTATCAGCCCCAGCATTTT. Translating gives CASDKRAGLYQPQHF.

To note about this clone: The same CDR3 can be traced to other DNA sequences in this sample. The chain is built from TRBV30 and TRBJ2-3; no firm D call. The V gene's germline CDR1 is GTSNPN and CDR2 SVGIG (reference sequence). Trimming pared 3 bases from V and 4 bases from J, leaving 5 bases between. The CDR3 has 11 residues. CDR3 amino acids: CAWSEPDTQYF. In nucleotides, the CDR3 is TGTGCCTGGAGCGAACCAGATACGCAGTATTTT.

On this clone itself: This likely traces to a read error, being one base from a far larger clone. The rearrangement uses TRBV28 and TRBJ1-5; no clear D. The CDR3 covers 13 residues. In germline, CDR1 is MDHEN, CDR2 SYDVKM. V was shortened by 2 bases and J by 5 bases, with 7 bases between the two germline ends. The DNA for the CDR3 is TGTGCCAGCAGTTTAACGTGGGATCAGCCCCAGCATTTT. Translating gives CASSLTWDQPQHF.

The gene calls are TRBV7-2 and TRBJ1-3; D ambiguous. Germline CDR1 reads SGHTA; CDR2 reads FQGNSA. V lost 4 bases and J 0 bases, leaving 10 bases between the germline ends. The CDR3 runs 15 residues. Written as DNA, the CDR3 is TGTGCCAGCAGCTCCACACCCGGCTCTGGAAACACCATATATTTT. Its translation is CASSSTPGSGNTIYF.

The V and J genes are TRBV6-1 and TRBJ2-1; D not certain. Germline V gene lookup returns CDR1 MNHNS and CDR2 SASEGT. V lost 7 bases and J 6 bases, leaving 16 bases between the germline ends. This CDR3 is 14 amino acids long. The CDR3 loop is CASIRETRFNEQFF. The CDR3, as DNA: TGTGCCAGCATACGCGAGACCCGTTTCAATGAGCAGTTCTTC.

The count of this clone is one. The V and J genes are TRBV18 and TRBJ2-1; D may match TRBD1 or TRBD2 (5 bases each). CDR1 KGHSH and CDR2 LQKENI come from the germline V gene. V was trimmed by 3 bases and J by 4 bases, leaving 19 bases between them. The CDR3 is 17 amino acids. The CDR3 sequence is CASSPNYPGRTYNEQFF. The CDR3 DNA sequence: TGTGCCAGCTCACCTAACTACCCGGGGCGCACTTACAATGAGCAGTTCTTC.

In nucleotides, the CDR3 is TGTGCCAGCAGTTTACCGCGACTAGGTGACAATGAGCAGTTCTTC. Its protein product is CASSLPRLGDNEQFF. This chain connects TRBV5-4 to TRBJ2-1; the D gene is possibly TRBD2 (6 bases). CDR1 is SGHNT and CDR2 is YYREEE in the germline V gene (reference sequence). This CDR3 spans 15 amino acids. The V gene lost 5 bases and the J gene lost 5 bases, with 17 bases spanning the gap.

The chain combines TRBV2 with TRBJ2-5; D might be TRBD2 (6 bases). The CDR3 runs 14 residues. Germline assignment: CDR1 SNHLY and CDR2 FYNNEI. V gave up 4 bases and J gave up 8 bases, with 17 bases separating them. CDR3 loop: CASSVGTRENTQYF. CDR3 in DNA: TGTGCCAGCAGTGTCGGGACCCGGGAGAATACCCAGTACTTC.

This clone was counted only a few times. The J gene is TRBJ2-5, the V gene TRBV4-1; 10 bases line up with TRBD2. The CDR3 runs 17 residues. V was clipped by 1 base and J by 2 bases; unmatched bases: 7. Germline V gene sequence: CDR1 MGHRA, CDR2 YSYEKL. CDR3 amino acids: CASSQGMLAGAQETQYF. For the CDR3, the DNA is TGCGCCAGCAGCCAAGGAATGCTAGCGGGAGCGCAAGAGACCCAGTACTTC.